Below, 29 T cell receptor beta chains from the same sample are listed, as sequenced in a study of graft-versus-host responses after intestinal transplantation. Responder cells labeled with CFSE (around 200,000) were co-plated with irradiated stimulator cells labeled with violet dye (around 200,000). Clones were read by immunoSEQ multiplex PCR, and TCRdb kept only the in-frame ones, dropping some. The sample lists about 9,000 clones; about a quarter were seen once. Sequenced here: alloreactive CD8+ T cells from a mixed lymphocyte reaction culture, sampled before transplantation. Subset: CFSE-low proliferating T cells sorted from approximately six-day pre-transplant mixed lymphocyte reaction (GvH or HvG direction). The receptors were sampled from a human patient who was an organ donor for intestinal transplantation.

A few counts support this clone. The genes are TRBV6-8 and TRBJ2-1; D ambiguous. Germline V lookup: CDR1 MNHGY, CDR2 SAAAGT. V lost 6 bases and J lost 7, with 16 bases in between. This CDR3 comprises 14 residues. CDR3 amino acids: CASRPYFGENEQFF. In DNA, the CDR3 is TGTGCCAGCAGACCTTATTTTGGGGAAAATGAGCAGTTCTTC.

This clone counts as medium-sized (0.01 to 0.1%). The J gene is TRBJ1-1, the V gene TRBV7-9; D unresolved. Germline lookup yields CDR1 SEHNR and CDR2 FQNEAQ (reference sequence). The V end was cut by 3 bases, the J end by 2 bases, with 7 bases between. The CDR3 runs to 13 residues. CDR3 residues: CASSFYRNTEAFF. The DNA of the CDR3 is TGTGCCAGCAGCTTTTACAGAAACACTGAAGCTTTCTTT.

Only a few counts were recorded for this clone. The gene calls are TRBV27 and TRBJ2-1, with 12 bases fitting TRBD2. Germline CDR1 MNHEY, CDR2 SMNVEV (reference sequence). The CDR3 consists of 15 residues. V shed 8 bases, J shed 4 bases, and the junction held 6 bases outside the gene matches. Written as DNA, the CDR3 is TGTGCCAGCGGTAGGGGGACTAGCGGGTACAATGAGCAGTTCTTC. Amino acid sequence: CASGRGTSGYNEQFF.

V and J are TRBV2 and TRBJ2-7; D is possibly TRBD2 (6 bases). V was trimmed by 7 bases and J by 2 bases, leaving 12 bases between them. This CDR3 has 13 amino acids. Germline values: CDR1 SNHLY, CDR2 FYNNEI. CDR3 bases: TGTGCCAGCACTCCGGGGGTAACCTACGAGCAGTACTTC. Translating gives CASTPGVTYEQYF.

This clone was observed a few times. The chain recombines TRBV5-4 with TRBJ2-7; no reliable D call. CDR1 and CDR2 (germline): SGHNT, YYREEE (reference sequence). The CDR3 runs 12 residues. Trimming stripped 0 bases from V and 3 bases from J, with 4 bases between. CDR3 nucleotides: TGTGCCAGCAGCTTGGGTATCTACGAGCAGTACTTC. This gives the protein CASSLGIYEQYF.

On this clone: This may come from a read error, since a much larger clone is one base off. The sample has other DNA sequences that encode this CDR3 too. This chain connects TRBV30 to TRBJ1-2, with D perhaps TRBD1 (5 bases). The CDR3 is made up of 18 amino acids. CDR1 and CDR2 (germline): GTSNPN, SVGIG (reference sequence). The CDR3 DNA reads as TGTGCGTGGGCAGGGTGGAGGCAGGGAAGTAGTTTGATCTATGGCTACACCTTC. Translated, it gives CAWAGWRQGSSLIYGYTF.

This chain uses TRBV2 with TRBJ1-2, with D perhaps TRBD1 (5 bases). This CDR3 is built from 16 residues. V dropped 11 bases and J dropped 7 bases, with 29 bases sitting between them. Per the germline V gene, CDR1 is SNHLY and CDR2 is FYNNEI. CDR3 region: CACFRDGGATGGGYTF. In DNA form, the CDR3 reads TGTGCCTGTTTTCGGGATGGCGGGGCGACCGGGGGTGGCTACACCTTC.

Judged by abundance, this clone is medium-sized (0.01 to 0.1%). V usage is TRBV13 and J usage is TRBJ1-1; D remains unclear. Germline V gene lookup returns CDR1 PRHDT and CDR2 FYEKMQ (reference sequence). V dropped 4 bases and J dropped 4 bases, with 4 bases sitting between them. The CDR3 extends over 11 amino acids. The CDR3: CASSSLTEAFF. The CDR3 coding sequence is TGTGCCAGCAGCTCCCTCACTGAAGCTTTCTTT.

In its sample, this clone was seen a few times. V usage is TRBV4-1 and J usage is TRBJ2-1; D is unclear. With 5 bases removed from V and 1 base from J, the gap between germline ends came to 21 bases. The CDR3 runs 18 residues. Looked up from germline, CDR1 is MGHRA and CDR2 is YSYEKL. The CDR3 region has the DNA TGCGCCAGCAGCGAAGTGGGCAACCTACCCACTTCCTACAATGAGCAGTTCTTC. This sequence encodes CASSEVGNLPTSYNEQFF.

On this clone itself: Compared with germline, one end of the junction differs, possibly owing to a read error. V usage is TRBV9 and J usage is TRBJ2-3; no firm D call. Looked up from germline, CDR1 is SGDLS and CDR2 is YYNGEE. The CDR3 is 12 amino acids. The chain's CDR3 is CAGSLSTDTQYF. The CDR3 DNA reads as TGTGCCGGCAGCCTTAGCACAGATACGCAGTATTTT.

In its sample, this clone ranks as large (0.1 to 1%). Written as DNA, the CDR3 is TGCGCCAGCAGTGAGGGGCGCGAGCAGTACTTC. Protein sequence: CASSEGREQYF. The chain recombines TRBV10-2 with TRBJ2-7, with D hard to call. The CDR3 loop spans 11 amino acids. Germline V gene data show CDR1 as WSHSY and CDR2 as SAAADI. Trimming took off 2 bases at V and 6 bases at J, with 5 bases between the two ends.

The rearrangement links TRBV4-1 to TRBJ2-7; maybe TRBD1 (6 bases). Trimming removed 1 base from V and 4 bases from J, with 11 bases in between. Germline CDR1 is MGHRA and CDR2 is YSYEKL. CDR3 length equals 14 residues. The CDR3 bases are TGCGCCAGCAGCCAAGGGACAGACACATACGAGCAGTACTTC. Translating gives CASSQGTDTYEQYF.

The table lists this clone with a few counts. V gene TRBV19 combines with J gene TRBJ2-7, with no clear D. Germline-derived CDR1 and CDR2 are LNHDA and SQIVND (reference sequence). This CDR3 region has 13 residues. The V gene lost 4 bases and the J gene lost 7 bases, with 14 bases spanning the gap. CDR3 region: CASSTGPLREQYF. The CDR3 DNA reads TGTGCCAGTAGTACCGGACCCCTTCGGGAGCAGTACTTC. Full variable domain (remainder filled in from reference TRBV19 and TRBJ2-7): DGGITQSPKYLFRKEGQNVTLSCEQNLNHDAMYWYRQDPGQGLRLIYYSQIVNDFQKGDIAEGYSVSREKKESFPLTVTSAQKNPTAFYLCASSTGPLREQYFGPGTRLTVT.

The chain recombines TRBV5-8 with TRBJ2-2; unclear D gene. Per the germline V gene, CDR1 is SGHTS and CDR2 is YDEGEE. This CDR3 contains 15 residues. V lost 0 bases to trimming and J lost 4 bases, with 10 bases between them. The CDR3 here is CASSLAGFFTGELFF. In DNA, the CDR3 is TGTGCCAGCAGCTTGGCTGGGTTTTTCACCGGGGAGCTGTTTTTT.

The chain joins TRBV4-1 to TRBJ1-3; D unclear. The CDR3 is 16 residues long. Germline-derived CDR1 and CDR2 are MGHRA and YSYEKL. V shed 2 bases and J shed 0 bases, with 11 bases lying between them. CDR3 nucleotides: TGCGCCAGCAGCCAACTCCTCCCGTCCTCTGGAAACACCATATATTTT. Amino acid sequence: CASSQLLPSSGNTIYF.

This chain links TRBV6-5 with TRBJ2-1, with 11 bases identical to TRBD2. Unmatched junction bases numbered 2, after V lost 2 bases and J lost 5 bases. Per the germline V gene, CDR1 is MNHEY and CDR2 is SVGAGI. This CDR3 has 15 residues. CDR3 protein: CASSYGLAGHNEQFF. The DNA of the CDR3 is TGTGCCAGCAGTTACGGACTAGCGGGCCACAATGAGCAGTTCTTC.

V is TRBV27 and J is TRBJ2-7; weak D call: TRBD1 (5 bases). The germline CDR1 and CDR2 sequences are MNHEY and SMNVEV (reference sequence). V lost 2 bases and J 8 bases, leaving 13 bases between the germline ends. This CDR3 spans 13 amino acids. For the CDR3, the DNA is TGTGCCAGCAGTTTAGGGCCCCCAGGGAAGCAGTACTTC. Protein product: CASSLGPPGKQYF.

The chain employs TRBV5-1 and TRBJ2-2; a possible D gene is TRBD2 (5 bases). There are 14 residues in the CDR3. The V and J ends lost 3 bases and 1 base respectively, with 7 bases between them. Germline CDR1 reads SGHRS; CDR2 reads YFSETQ. As DNA, the CDR3 is TGCGCCAGCAGCTCCGGGGTGAACACCGGGGAGCTGTTTTTT. Protein: CASSSGVNTGELFF.

This clone is labeled as medium-sized. The chain links TRBV9 to TRBJ2-3; D remains unclear. This CDR3 has 15 amino acids. Trimming cost V 3 bases and J 0 bases, with 11 bases left between them. Germline assignment: CDR1 SGDLS and CDR2 YYNGEE. The DNA of the CDR3 is TGTGCCAGCAGCGCACTCGGGCACAGCACAGATACGCAGTATTTT. As protein: CASSALGHSTDTQYF.

The chain joins TRBV6-6 to TRBJ2-2; TRBD1 matches at 8 bases. CDR1 and CDR2 (germline): MNHNY, SVGAGI (reference sequence). V shed 0 bases, J shed 5 bases, and the junction held 5 bases outside the gene matches. The CDR3 sequence is 16 residues long. The CDR3 coding sequence is TGTGCCAGCAGTTACTCCGGGACAGGTCCTACCGGGGAGCTGTTTTTT. It codes for CASSYSGTGPTGELFF.

V is TRBV6-5 and J is TRBJ1-1; D possibly corresponds to TRBD1 (5 bases). Germline V gene lookup returns CDR1 MNHEY and CDR2 SVGAGI. Trimming stripped 3 bases from V and 7 bases from J, with 6 bases between. The CDR3 has 11 residues. CDR3 DNA sequence: TGTGCCAGCAGTTATACAGGTGAAGCTTTCTTT. It is translated as CASSYTGEAFF.

This clone was detected only a few times. The CDR3 loop is CASSPSNYGYTF. CDR3 coding DNA: TGTGCCAGCAGCCCCAGTAACTATGGCTACACCTTC. The chain recombines TRBV9 with TRBJ1-2; D is unclear. Trimming removed 4 bases at V and 1 base at J, with 5 bases between. The CDR3 has 12 residues. Germline values: CDR1 SGDLS, CDR2 YYNGEE.

In its sample, this clone was seen many times. V is TRBV4-1 and J is TRBJ1-6; D might be TRBD1 (6 bases). This CDR3 contains 21 residues. Germline loops: CDR1 MGHRA, CDR2 YSYEKL. Trimming cost V 0 bases and J 1 base, with 22 bases left between them. The chain's CDR3 is CASSQDRGGAPRRSYNSPLHF. The CDR3 coding sequence is TGCGCCAGCAGCCAAGATAGGGGGGGGGCCCCCCGCCGATCCTATAATTCACCCCTCCACTTT.

This clone appeared a few times. At one end the junction does not follow the germline gene, possibly because of a read error. The chain uses TRBV13 and TRBJ2-7; 8 positions agree with TRBD2. The CDR3 loop spans 15 amino acids. Looked up from germline, CDR1 is PRHDT and CDR2 is FYEKMQ (reference sequence). The CDR3 region has the DNA TGCGCCAGCAGCCAGCTCACTAGCGGCTCCTACGAGCAGTACTTC. Protein: CASSQLTSGSYEQYF. Drawing the rest from reference TRBV13 and TRBJ2-7, the complete variable domain is AAGVIQSPRHLIKEKRETATLKCYPIPRHDTVYWYQQGPGQDPQFLISFYEKMQSDKGSIPDRFSAQQFSDYHSELNMSSLELGDSALYFCASSQLTSGSYEQYFGPGTRLTVT.

On this clone itself: Because it lacks the conserved phenylalanine or tryptophan at the end, this CDR3 is likely a read error. The gene calls are TRBV7-9 and TRBJ2-7, with TRBD2 matching over 11 bases. This CDR3 is built from 15 residues. Germline V CDR1 and CDR2: SEHNR, FQNEAQ (reference sequence). Trimming at V came to 5 bases and at J to 5 bases, leaving 8 bases not matched to a gene. CDR3 protein: CASSATSGNVDEQYC. The CDR3 nucleotides are TGTGCCAGCAGCGCGACTAGCGGGAATGTGGACGAGCAGTACTGC.

V is TRBV25-1 and J is TRBJ2-2; weak D call: TRBD1 (6 bases). The CDR3 is 14 residues long. The germline V gene has CDR1 MGHDK and CDR2 SYGVNS. The V end lost 6 bases, the J end lost 4 bases, and 12 bases lay between the germline ends. The CDR3 coding sequence is TGTGCCAGCAGGGTTCAGGGGAGCACCGGGGAGCTGTTTTTT. Protein sequence: CASRVQGSTGELFF.

The chain carries TRBV4-1 and TRBJ2-7, with D perhaps matching TRBD2 (6 bases). With 0 bases removed from V and 0 bases from J, the gap between germline ends came to 15 bases. The CDR3 spans 17 residues. Germline V gene lookup returns CDR1 MGHRA and CDR2 YSYEKL. CDR3 bases: TGCGCCAGCAGCCAAGATGGCAGCGGAGGGACCTCCTACGAGCAGTACTTC. It yields the protein CASSQDGSGGTSYEQYF.

This clone appeared a few times. This sequence joins TRBV7-6 and TRBJ2-1; 9 nucleotides align to TRBD2. In germline, CDR1 is SGHVS, CDR2 FNYEAQ. The CDR3 spans 18 residues. V was clipped by 1 base and J by 0 bases; unmatched bases: 7. The CDR3 region is CASSLELAGPSSYNEQFF. Here the CDR3 DNA reads TGTGCCAGCAGCTTAGAACTAGCGGGTCCCAGCTCCTACAATGAGCAGTTCTTC.

This clone was seen more than once but under ten times. V gene TRBV4-1 combines with J gene TRBJ2-7; 7 bases match TRBD2. The CDR3 contains 15 residues. CDR1 and CDR2 (germline): MGHRA, YSYEKL. Germline trimming cut 0 bases from V and 9 bases from J; bases unmatched to any gene: 11. The CDR3 nucleotides read TGCGCCAGCAGCCAAGATTGGGAGGGATCCTATGGGCAGTACTTC. Encoded protein: CASSQDWEGSYGQYF.